This T cell receptor beta chain was recovered during a study of T cell responses to AZD1222 COVID-19 vaccine (dated by TCRdb to the early 2020s). Context from the whole study: TCR sequencing covered 233 trial participants: some 210 given two doses of AZD1222 and about 26 given two doses of MenACWY control vaccine. Trial participants were enrolled into age subgroups of 18-55, 56-69 and 70-plus years, which contained approximately 150, 30 and 60 TCR-sequenced participants, respectively.

V ends up 4 bases short and J 8 bases short, with an unmatched junction base count of 8. Counted from cysteine to phenylalanine, this CDR3 has 16 amino acids. The retained sequence is limited to the CDR3, 48 bases, with the frame set at the first base. The CDR1 and CDR2 encoded by the germline V gene are KGHSH and LQKENI. Results and caveats for the whole study, not just this receptor: The whole spike protein was spanned by vaccine-associated CD4 TCRs, and dominant responses were seen in regions 160-218 and 743-854. Nearly half of unique spike-specific TCRs reportedly recognized epitopes outside regions mutated in the B.1.351 and B.1.1.7 variants. Conclusions about previously exposed vaccinees are limited because only a handful of AZD1222 recipients were SARS-CoV-2 seropositive at baseline. Because no samples from the day 14 peak response were available, repertoires could be characterized only after the peak T cell response. The 56-69-year group was small, and its depth increase did not reach significance, likely because of low power. After two AZD1222 doses, both the breadth and the depth of spike-specific TCRs were significantly higher than at day 0 and than in MenACWY recipients. Most participants were white British and females outnumbered males, and the authors suggested that clonal diversity may have been underestimated.

The CDR3 regions of human TCRbeta chains were analyzed by immunosequencing. On the study's bioinformatics: Repertoire TCRs were matched against a reference library of SARS-CoV-2-specific TCRs generated with the MIRA antigen-specificity platform. Breadth was defined as the fraction of unique TCRs that were SARS-CoV-2-associated, and depth was defined as the fraction of total T cells that were SARS-CoV-2-associated. Each spike-specific TCR was assigned to its reactive spike region and to a CD4 or CD8 class using the MIRA data. Log10-transformed breadth and depth values were compared by one-way ANOVA with Sidak's multiple comparisons tests. The table was pulled from immuneACCESS by TCRdb, which kept in-frame rearrangements only. Such tables lose some clones; where checked, under half of the loss comes from unresolved V genes, and the rest has no known cause. The V and J calls and clone size come from that table; D and trimming were worked out from the DNA. A total of 100,000 to 120,000 clones appear in this sample, more than 90% of them only once. Of the sample, roughly 2.5% is held by the ten largest clones.

With regard to this clone: It has no known antigen specificity. Per-nucleotide qualities are absent, and no much larger clonotype sits a single base away.

The sample's time point label, decoded: about 28 days (+/-7) after the second vaccine dose. AZD1222 recipients with second doses at about 4 weeks or about 12 weeks were pooled, because spike-specific TCR depth and breadth did not differ between schedules. Vaccinee samples were obtained from the UK trials COV001 and COV002, which included a single-blind randomized controlled phase 2/3 trial of AZD1222 (ChAdOx1 nCoV-19) in healthy adults. For TCRbeta chain sequencing, PBMC samples were collected from trial participants at day 0 and at day 28 after the second dose. The sequence derives from an adult who received the AZD1222 COVID-19 vaccine. The source material was peripheral blood, sampled 28 days after the second AZD1222 dose. The V and J genes are TRBV18 and TRBJ1-6, and TRBD1 matches 10 of the central bases. CDR3 reads: CASSRPGQGPDSPLHF. The DNA reads TGTGCCAGCTCACGACCGGGACAGGGGCCCGATTCACCCCTCCACTTT.